The 24 T cell receptor beta chains in this list originate from one sample, sequenced in a study of T-cell memory formation after mild COVID-19. Via MiXCR, TCRdb re-called the 5' RACE reads, giving one row per CDR3 protein. The data hold about 400,000 distinct CDR3 sequences, with over 15% observed a single time. Sequenced: PBMCs or a T cell subset sorted from them (not recorded which). The receptors here all came from a man aged 18 to 29 who had mild COVID-19 (a few samples of this study predate the infection). Cell type and time point are not known.

J is TRBJ1-5 and V is TRBV12-3 or TRBV12-4; D gene uncertain. There are 13 residues in the CDR3. Trimming left V 1 base short and J 7 bases short, with 8 bases between. The CDR3 DNA is TGTGCCAGCAGTTTAGGGTTCGTGCAGCCCCAGCATTTT. It codes for CASSLGFVQPQHF.

V is TRBV20-1 and J is TRBJ1-1, with 7 nucleotides matching TRBD1. Germline-derived CDR1 and CDR2 are DFQATT and SNEGSKA (reference sequence). The CDR3 runs 16 residues. V was clipped by 7 bases and J by 2 bases; unmatched bases: 16. The CDR3: CSVSVRTGGVNTEAFF. In DNA, the CDR3 is TGCAGTGTGAGTGTTAGGACAGGCGGGGTTAACACTGAAGCTTTCTTT.

This clonotype has more than one count but fewer than ten. The CDR3 is CASSRQYEQYF. The CDR3 nucleotides read TGTGCCAGCTCACGACAATACGAGCAGTACTTC. J is TRBJ2-7 and V is TRBV18, with unresolved D. Germline V gives CDR1 KGHSH, CDR2 LQKENI. Deletions cut 4 bases from V and 4 bases from J, with 5 bases between. The CDR3 runs to 11 residues.

This clonotype was seen more than once but under ten times. This sequence joins TRBV6-5 and TRBJ1-6, with D unresolved. Germline V gene sequence: CDR1 MNHEY, CDR2 SVGAGI. This CDR3 comprises 18 residues. V was clipped by 6 bases and J by 2 bases, with 20 bases between them. The CDR3 DNA sequence: TGTGCCAGCAGCTCGACCGTCTTTAGGGAGACCTATAATTCACCCCTCCACTTT. It codes for CASSSTVFRETYNSPLHF.

The chain uses TRBV5-5 and TRBJ1-1; possibly TRBD1 for D (5 bases). Trimming stripped 7 bases from V and 5 bases from J, with 12 bases between. CDR3 length: 12 residues. CDR1 and CDR2 (germline): SGHKS, YYEKEE (reference sequence). The CDR3 is CASVSGGTEAFF. CDR3 coding DNA: TGTGCCAGCGTCTCGGGGGGGACTGAAGCTTTCTTT.

This clonotype has a handful of counts. CDR3 residues: CASSLVGYGNTIYF. In nucleotides, the CDR3 is TGTGCCAGCAGCTTAGTTGGTTATGGAAACACCATATATTTT. This chain uses TRBV11-2 with TRBJ1-3; D gene ambiguous. CDR1 SGHAT and CDR2 FQNNGV come from the germline V gene. The length of the CDR3 is 14 residues. V gave up 1 base and J gave up 3 bases, with 7 bases separating them.

Only a few counts were recorded for this clonotype. The chain is built from TRBV5-1 and TRBJ2-3, with D tentatively TRBD1 or TRBD2 (6 bases each). Deletions cut 3 bases from V and 4 bases from J, with 24 bases between. The germline V gene has CDR1 SGHRS and CDR2 YFSETQ. The length of the CDR3 is 18 residues. CDR3 sequence (DNA): TGCGCCAGCAGCTGGAGGGCTTCCAGGGGCCCTGGCCCAGATACGCAGTATTTT. It translates to CASSWRASRGPGPDTQYF. The full variable domain, its missing parts supplied by reference TRBV5-1 and TRBJ2-3, is KAGVTQTPRYLIKTRGQQVTLSCSPISGHRSVSWYQQTPGQGLQFLFEYFSETQRNKGNFPGRFSGRQFSNSRSEMNVSTLELGDSALYLCASSWRASRGPGPDTQYFGPGTRLTVL.

The chain links TRBV5-1 to TRBJ1-1; D possibly corresponds to TRBD1 (5 bases). The CDR3 runs 14 residues. CDR1 SGHRS and CDR2 YFSETQ come from the germline V gene. Trimming took 3 bases from V and 4 from J, leaving 13 bases between them. CDR3 coding DNA: TGCGCCAGCAGCTCTGGTGGGGACCCCACTGAAGCTTTCTTT. Translated: CASSSGGDPTEAFF.

This clonotype was found a few times. The chain links TRBV5-5 to TRBJ1-2, with D uncertain. The ends were cut back, 7 bases at V and 2 bases at J, with 15 bases in the middle. The CDR3 length is 14 residues. CDR1 SGHKS and CDR2 YYEKEE come from the germline V gene (reference sequence). Here the CDR3 DNA reads TGTGCCAGCTACCGGGCTAGATACAACTATGGCTACACCTTC. Translated: CASYRARYNYGYTF.

This chain links TRBV5-1 with TRBJ2-3; D may be TRBD1 (5 bases). Germline V lookup: CDR1 SGHRS, CDR2 YFSETQ. CDR3 length: 14 residues. V lost 0 bases, J lost 4 bases, and 9 bases lay in between. The CDR3 region has the DNA TGCGCCAGCAGCTTGGTGACAGAGGCAGATACGCAGTATTTT. Amino acid sequence: CASSLVTEADTQYF.

The V and J genes are TRBV11-1 and TRBJ2-5; a weak D match, TRBD2 (5 bases). This CDR3 is built from 16 residues. Germline loops: CDR1 SGHAT, CDR2 FQDESV (reference sequence). Trimming removed 3 bases from V and 4 bases from J, with 18 bases in between. The CDR3 sequence is CASSFGSLGVRETQYF. The CDR3, as DNA: TGTGCCAGCAGCTTCGGGTCTCTCGGGGTGAGAGAGACCCAGTACTTC.

This clonotype came up a few times. V is TRBV12-3 or TRBV12-4 and J is TRBJ2-1; TRBD2 matches at 12 bases. V lost 7 bases and J lost 9; bases outside the gene matches: 10. This CDR3 comprises 15 residues. CDR3 region: CASIVSSGGVGEQFF. In nucleotides, the CDR3 is TGTGCCAGCATCGTGTCTAGCGGGGGGGTGGGTGAGCAGTTCTTC.

The rearrangement uses TRBV7-2 and TRBJ2-1; D call uncertain. Germline V gene sequence: CDR1 SGHTA, CDR2 FQGNSA. Trimming removed 2 bases at V and 5 bases at J, with 10 bases between. The CDR3 loop spans 14 amino acids. The CDR3 loop is CASSLIGSDNEQFF. CDR3 nucleotide sequence: TGTGCCAGCAGCTTAATAGGGTCCGACAATGAGCAGTTCTTC. Variable domain in full (rest from reference TRBV7-2 and TRBJ2-1): GAGVSQSPSNKVTEKGKDVELRCDPISGHTALYWYRQSLGQGLEFLIYFQGNSAPDKSGLPSDRFSAERTGGSVSTLTIQRTQQEDSAVYLCASSLIGSDNEQFFGPGTRLTVL.

This clonotype was detected only a few times. The V gene is TRBV25-1, the J gene TRBJ1-5; TRBD1 matches at 9 bases. Trimming at V came to 3 bases and at J to 7 bases, leaving 10 bases not matched to a gene. This CDR3 contains 16 residues. Germline CDR1 and CDR2: MGHDK and SYGVNS. The CDR3 spells CASSDAGTGTEQPQHF. CDR3 bases: TGTGCCAGCAGTGATGCCGGGACAGGGACAGAACAGCCCCAGCATTTT. Complete variable domain (other parts from reference TRBV25-1 and TRBJ1-5): EADIYQTPRYLVIGTGKKITLECSQTMGHDKMYWYQQDPGMELHLIHYSYGVNSTEKGDLSSESTVSRIRTEHFPLTLESARPSHTSQYLCASSDAGTGTEQPQHFGDGTRLSIL.

This sequence joins TRBV7-9 and TRBJ2-3, with TRBD2 matching 9 bases. The CDR3 sequence is 16 residues long. In germline, CDR1 is SEHNR, CDR2 FQNEAQ (reference sequence). Trimming cost V 5 bases and J 2 bases; bases outside gene matches: 8. The CDR3 here is CASSPPSGEATDTQYF. CDR3 DNA: TGTGCCAGCAGCCCCCCTAGCGGGGAAGCCACAGATACGCAGTATTTT.

This clonotype has more than one count but fewer than ten. The J gene is TRBJ2-1, the V gene TRBV20-1; 11 nucleotides align to TRBD2. V trimming: 0 bases; J trimming: 4 bases; junction bases outside the gene matches: 5. This CDR3 has 16 amino acids. CDR1 is DFQATT, CDR2 SNEGSKA, per germline (reference sequence). CDR3 nucleotides: TGCAGTGCTAGAGATCTAGCGGGGGGTCCTTACAATGAGCAGTTCTTC. This codes for CSARDLAGGPYNEQFF.

This clonotype was seen only a few times. The chain combines TRBV27 with TRBJ1-2; the D gene is possibly TRBD1 (6 bases). Deletions cut 0 bases from V and 8 bases from J, with 13 bases between. The CDR3 length is 14 residues. The germline CDR1 and CDR2 sequences are MNHEY and SMNVEV (reference sequence). This CDR3 reads CASSLSNRAPGYTF. In DNA, the CDR3 is TGTGCCAGCAGTTTATCGAACAGGGCTCCCGGCTACACCTTC.

This chain uses TRBV7-8 with TRBJ1-5; D not certain. From germline, CDR1 is SGHVS and CDR2 FQNEAQ. This CDR3 contains 16 residues. V gave up 7 bases and J gave up 0 bases, with 16 bases separating them. The chain's CDR3 is CASTEEGGYSNQPQHF. The DNA of the CDR3 is TGTGCCAGCACAGAAGAAGGAGGTTATAGCAATCAGCCCCAGCATTTT.

This chain links TRBV7-2 with TRBJ2-7; the match to TRBD1 covers 7 bases. The length of the CDR3 is 12 residues. The germline CDR1 and CDR2 sequences are SGHTA and FQGNSA. Germline trimming cut 4 bases from V and 6 bases from J; bases unmatched to any gene: 3. CDR3 protein: CASSSQGLEQYF. Here the CDR3 DNA reads TGTGCCAGCAGCTCACAGGGGCTCGAGCAGTACTTC.

This clonotype was seen more than once but under ten times. This rearrangement joins TRBV7-9 to TRBJ2-7, with TRBD1 as a possible D gene (6 bases). This CDR3 is 12 amino acids long. Trimming removed 5 bases at V and 5 bases at J, with 10 bases between. Germline V lookup: CDR1 SEHNR, CDR2 FQNEAQ (reference sequence). The CDR3 region is CASSQQGNEQYV. The CDR3 nucleotides read TGTGCCAGCAGCCAGCAGGGGAACGAGCAGTACGTC.

This clonotype was found a few times. The chain is built from TRBV5-1 and TRBJ2-7; 11 positions agree with TRBD2. After removal of 4 bases from V and 3 bases from J, the junction contained 6 bases not matched to a gene. This CDR3 has 15 amino acids. CDR1 and CDR2 (germline): SGHRS, YFSETQ. In DNA, the CDR3 is TGCGCCAGCAGCCAGCTAGCGGGGGGAAACTACGAGCAGTACTTC. This gives the protein CASSQLAGGNYEQYF.

A few counts support this clonotype. The chain couples TRBV3-1 to TRBJ1-1, with D perhaps TRBD1 (5 bases). Trimming left V 3 bases short and J 0 bases short, with 8 bases between. This CDR3 has 14 residues. Per the germline V gene, CDR1 is LGHDT and CDR2 is YNNKEL (reference sequence). CDR3 loop: CASSQGVMNTEAFF. CDR3 coding DNA: TGTGCCAGCAGCCAGGGGGTGATGAACACTGAAGCTTTCTTT.

The J gene is TRBJ2-2, the V gene TRBV20-1; tentatively, D is TRBD1 (6 bases). Germline CDR1 DFQATT, CDR2 SNEGSKA (reference sequence). The CDR3 spans 14 residues. V lost 5 bases and J lost 0, with 10 bases in between. CDR3: CSAAGTPNTGELFF. Written as DNA, the CDR3 is TGCAGTGCTGCCGGGACACCGAACACCGGGGAGCTGTTTTTT.

This clonotype showed up just a few times. The V and J genes are TRBV4-1 and TRBJ2-1; 7 bases are shared with TRBD2. The V gene's germline CDR1 is MGHRA and CDR2 YSYEKL. CDR3 length: 17 amino acids. V was pared by 1 base and J by 2 bases, with 8 bases of the junction left unmatched. In nucleotides, the CDR3 is TGCGCCAGCAGCCAAGGAGTTGGGGGGGGACCCTACAATGAGCAGTTCTTC. Translation gives CASSQGVGGGPYNEQFF.